These T cell receptor beta chains were read from a single sample in a study of cytomegalovirus exposure and HLA in healthy donors. Repertoires were generated with immunoSEQ multiplex PCR, while TCRdb's copy carries only in-frame clones and drops some. The top ten clones hold about 5% of a sample with 130,000 to 150,000 clones, roughly four fifths of them seen once. The specimen sequenced was PBMCs. Receptors originate from a man aged 25-40 years in good health and CMV-seropositive. The CDR3 runs from the conserved cysteine through the conserved F or W. Each record gives: D gene, V gene, clone size, J gene, CDR3 DNA, CDR3 protein. A D gene is named only where the DNA matches it firmly. Clone sizes are given selectively: once, few, many, or a class where the clone is expanded.

D gene: -; V gene: TRBV2; clone size: -; J gene: TRBJ2-7; CDR3 DNA: TGTGCCAGCAGTGAAGCACAGGGTTGGGAGCAGTACTTC; CDR3 protein: CASSEAQGWEQYF
D gene: -; V gene: TRBV7-6; clone size: -; J gene: TRBJ1-5; CDR3 DNA: TGTGCCAGCAGCCCAGGCGGGGGGCCTCAGCCCCAGCATTTT; CDR3 protein: CASSPGGGPQPQHF
D gene: -; V gene: TRBV5-1; clone size: -; J gene: TRBJ2-7; CDR3 DNA: TGCGCCAGCAGCCCTGGGGCAAGTTCGATCGAGCAGTACTTC; CDR3 protein: CASSPGASSIEQYF
D gene: TRBD1; V gene: TRBV7-2; clone size: -; J gene: TRBJ2-1; CDR3 DNA: TGTGCCAGCAGCTTAAACAGGGGAGACAATGAGCAGTTCTTC; CDR3 protein: CASSLNRGDNEQFF
D gene: -; V gene: TRBV7-2; clone size: -; J gene: TRBJ1-4; CDR3 DNA: TGTGCCAGCAGCATGTATTTAAATGAAAAACTGTTTTTT; CDR3 protein: CASSMYLNEKLFF
D gene: TRBD2; V gene: TRBV6-1; clone size: -; J gene: TRBJ2-3; CDR3 DNA: TGTGCCAGCAGTGAAGGGAGCGGGAGGGGAGCAGATACGCAGTATTTT; CDR3 protein: CASSEGSGRGADTQYF
D gene: TRBD2; V gene: TRBV9; clone size: -; J gene: TRBJ2-1; CDR3 DNA: TGTGCCAGCAGCGTAGTGGGAGCGGGGGGGTACAATGAGCAGTTCTTC; CDR3 protein: CASSVVGAGGYNEQFF
D gene: -; V gene: TRBV5-6; clone size: -; J gene: TRBJ1-1; CDR3 DNA: TGTGCCAGCAGCTTCCAACATCAGGGGAACACTGAAGCTTTCTTT; CDR3 protein: CASSFQHQGNTEAFF
D gene: -; V gene: TRBV29-1; clone size: -; J gene: TRBJ2-7; CDR3 DNA: TGCAGCGTTAGTAGCGGATTGTACGAGCAGTACTTC; CDR3 protein: CSVSSGLYEQYF
D gene: TRBD2; V gene: TRBV4-1; clone size: once; J gene: TRBJ2-1; CDR3 DNA: TGCGCCAGCAGCCAAGGGGGACTAGGGGTCGATGAGCAGTTCTTC; CDR3 protein: CASSQGGLGVDEQFF
D gene: TRBD1; V gene: TRBV29-1; clone size: -; J gene: TRBJ2-6; CDR3 DNA: TGCAGCGTTCTTTCCCCGGGACAGGGCGTCGGGGGGGCCAACGTCCTGACTTTC; CDR3 protein: CSVLSPGQGVGGANVLTF
D gene: TRBD2; V gene: TRBV14; clone size: -; J gene: TRBJ2-2; CDR3 DNA: TGTGCCAGCAGCCAAGCATCCGCGGGAGGGCCCTTGGGGGAGCTGTTTTTT; CDR3 protein: CASSQASAGGPLGELFF
D gene: -; V gene: TRBV5-4; clone size: -; J gene: TRBJ2-1; CDR3 DNA: TGTGCCAGCAGCCCCGGGGATCCGGAAGTAAATGAGCAGTTCTTC; CDR3 protein: CASSPGDPEVNEQFF
D gene: -; V gene: TRBV28; clone size: -; J gene: TRBJ2-7; CDR3 DNA: TGTGCCAGCAACCAGGGGAAGTCCTACGAGCAGTACTTC; CDR3 protein: CASNQGKSYEQYF
D gene: TRBD2; V gene: TRBV4-1; clone size: -; J gene: TRBJ2-3; CDR3 DNA: TGCGCCAGCACCCTATACAGCGGGGACGTCACAGATACGCAGTATTTT; CDR3 protein: CASTLYSGDVTDTQYF
D gene: TRBD2; V gene: TRBV5-6; clone size: -; J gene: TRBJ2-2; CDR3 DNA: TGTGCCAGCATCGATAGTTTAGCGGGAGACGTGGGTGTCGGGGAGCTGTTTTTT; CDR3 protein: CASIDSLAGDVGVGELFF
D gene: -; V gene: TRBV7-9; clone size: -; J gene: TRBJ1-1; CDR3 DNA: TGTGCCAGCAGCCCGCAAACAGGGTCCGGCACTGAAGCTTTCTTT; CDR3 protein: CASSPQTGSGTEAFF
D gene: -; V gene: TRBV6-5; clone size: -; J gene: TRBJ2-5; CDR3 DNA: TGTGCCAGCAGAAAGGACAGCGGGAAGCGGGAGACCCAGTACTTC; CDR3 protein: CASRKDSGKRETQYF
D gene: -; V gene: TRBV2; clone size: -; J gene: TRBJ2-4; CDR3 DNA: TGTGCCAGCAGCCCTATCCTAGGGGGAGCCAAAAACATTCAGTACTTC; CDR3 protein: CASSPILGGAKNIQYF
D gene: -; V gene: TRBV29-1; clone size: -; J gene: TRBJ1-1; CDR3 DNA: TGCAGCGTTGTGCAAGAGGCACCGGGTGAAGCTTTCTTT; CDR3 protein: CSVVQEAPGEAFF
D gene: TRBD1; V gene: TRBV18; clone size: -; J gene: TRBJ2-1; CDR3 DNA: TGTGCCAGCTTTTTACAGGGGATCAGGAGATTCAATGAGCAGTTCTTC; CDR3 protein: CASFLQGIRRFNEQFF
D gene: -; V gene: TRBV19; clone size: -; J gene: TRBJ1-2; CDR3 DNA: TGTGCCAGTAGTCGAGACAGGAGTACCTATGGCTACACCTTC; CDR3 protein: CASSRDRSTYGYTF
D gene: -; V gene: TRBV18; clone size: -; J gene: TRBJ2-7; CDR3 DNA: TGTGCCAGCTCACCACCAAGTCGGTCCTACGAGCAGTACTTC; CDR3 protein: CASSPPSRSYEQYF
D gene: -; V gene: TRBV6-5; clone size: -; J gene: TRBJ2-7; CDR3 DNA: TGTGCCAGCAGTTACGGGGGCGTGGGAACCTACGAGCAGTACTTC; CDR3 protein: CASSYGGVGTYEQYF
D gene: -; V gene: TRBV9; clone size: -; J gene: TRBJ2-2; CDR3 DNA: TGTGCCAGCAGCGTAGTAGCCGTAAACACCGGGGAGCTGTTTTTT; CDR3 protein: CASSVVAVNTGELFF
D gene: TRBD2; V gene: TRBV4-3; clone size: few; J gene: TRBJ2-1; CDR3 DNA: TGCGCCAGCAGCCTGGGACTAGACAATGAGCAGTTCTTC; CDR3 protein: CASSLGLDNEQFF
D gene: TRBD1; V gene: TRBV18; clone size: -; J gene: TRBJ1-2; CDR3 DNA: TGTGCCAGCTCACCCGCAGACCGGGACAGAATATCCTATGGCTACACCTTC; CDR3 protein: CASSPADRDRISYGYTF
D gene: TRBD2; V gene: TRBV6-5; clone size: -; J gene: TRBJ2-2; CDR3 DNA: TGTGCCAGCAGTTACGCGGCGGGGGCGAACACCGGGGAGCTGTTTTTT; CDR3 protein: CASSYAAGANTGELFF
D gene: -; V gene: TRBV5-1; clone size: -; J gene: TRBJ2-3; CDR3 DNA: TGCGCCAGCAGCATAAGCGCAGATACGCAGTATTTT; CDR3 protein: CASSISADTQYF
D gene: TRBD1; V gene: TRBV13; clone size: -; J gene: TRBJ1-2; CDR3 DNA: TGTGCCAGCAGCTTAAACAGGGGAAACCTAAACTATGGCTACACCTTC; CDR3 protein: CASSLNRGNLNYGYTF
D gene: TRBD1; V gene: TRBV11-2; clone size: -; J gene: TRBJ2-7; CDR3 DNA: TGTGCCAGCAGCTTCGGGACAGGGGTAAACGAGCAGTACTTC; CDR3 protein: CASSFGTGVNEQYF
D gene: -; V gene: TRBV29-1; clone size: -; J gene: TRBJ1-1; CDR3 DNA: TGCAGCGTTTTGGGGCCGAGTGGGCTGAACACTGAAGCTTTCTTT; CDR3 protein: CSVLGPSGLNTEAFF
D gene: -; V gene: TRBV4-1; clone size: few; J gene: TRBJ1-2; CDR3 DNA: TGCGCCAGCAGCCTCGAGAGACAGGCGGACTATGGCTACACCTTC; CDR3 protein: CASSLERQADYGYTF
D gene: TRBD1; V gene: TRBV4-2; clone size: -; J gene: TRBJ1-3; CDR3 DNA: TGTGCCAGCAGGCTGGGACAGGGGGCTCGAAACACCATATATTTT; CDR3 protein: CASRLGQGARNTIYF
D gene: TRBD1; V gene: TRBV2; clone size: -; J gene: TRBJ1-5; CDR3 DNA: TGTGCCAGCAGAGAACAGGGGAAGGGTGGGCCCCAGCATTTT; CDR3 protein: CASREQGKGGPQHF
D gene: TRBD2; V gene: TRBV2; clone size: few; J gene: TRBJ2-1; CDR3 DNA: TGTGCCAGCATTTTAGCGGGAACCTACAATGAGCAGTTCTTC; CDR3 protein: CASILAGTYNEQFF